This T cell receptor beta chain is drawn from a study of T cell responses to AZD1222 COVID-19 vaccine. Details on this clone: The target antigen is unknown.

CDR1 is MNHEY and CDR2 is SMNVEV in the germline V gene (reference sequence). The CDR3 length is 16 residues. The junction had 8 bases not matched to a gene; V was cut back by 5 bases and J by 4 bases. Whole-study results and caveats: At 160-218 and 743-854, vaccine-associated CD4 TCRs were dominant, and they spanned spike.

Here immunoSEQ multiplex PCR was the method, and the copy in TCRdb shows in-frame clones only, minus some. The data contain 150,000 to 200,000 clones, 94% of them singletons. The TCR sequence derives from an adult in good health. The input for sequencing was peripheral blood, taken on day 0 of AZD1222 vaccination. This chain connects TRBV27 to TRBJ2-2; 9 bases agree with TRBD1. The CDR3 region is CASSAQQGAGTGELFF. As DNA, the CDR3 is TGTGCCAGCAGTGCCCAACAGGGGGCGGGCACCGGGGAGCTGTTTTTT.